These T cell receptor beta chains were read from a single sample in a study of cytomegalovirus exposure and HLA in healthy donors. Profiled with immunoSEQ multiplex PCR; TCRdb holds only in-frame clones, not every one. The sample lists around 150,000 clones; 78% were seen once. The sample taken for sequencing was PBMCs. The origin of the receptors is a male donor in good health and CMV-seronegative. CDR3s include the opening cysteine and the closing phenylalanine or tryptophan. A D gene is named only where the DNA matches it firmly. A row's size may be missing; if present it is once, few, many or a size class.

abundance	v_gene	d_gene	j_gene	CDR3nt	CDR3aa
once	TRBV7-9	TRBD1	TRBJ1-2	TGTGCCAGCAGCCAGTCATTCGGACAGGGTGGCGACTATGGCTACACCTTC	CASSQSFGQGGDYGYTF
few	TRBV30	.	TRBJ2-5	TGTGCCTGGAACCAGGGGCAAGAGACCCAGTACTTC	CAWNQGQETQYF
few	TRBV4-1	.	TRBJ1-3	TGCGCCAGCAGCCTACAACCCCAGGGCGGCTCTGGAAACACCATATATTTT	CASSLQPQGGSGNTIYF
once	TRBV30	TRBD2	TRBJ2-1	TGTGCCTGGAGGACTAGCGGAACCTACAATGAGCAGTTCTTC	CAWRTSGTYNEQFF
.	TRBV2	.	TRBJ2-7	TGTGCCAGCTGTCAGGGCACTTACGAGCAGTACTTC	CASCQGTYEQYF
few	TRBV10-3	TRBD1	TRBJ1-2	TGTGCCATCAGTGAGTACAGGGGGGAGGATGGCTACACCTTC	CAISEYRGEDGYTF
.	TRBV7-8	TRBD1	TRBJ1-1	TGTGCCAGCAGCTTAGCTCTGGGGACAGGGCGGAGGAACACTGAAGCTTTCTTT	CASSLALGTGRRNTEAFF
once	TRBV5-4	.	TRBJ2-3	TGTGCCAGCAGCGCGGGGGCAATTGCAGATACGCAGTATTTT	CASSAGAIADTQYF
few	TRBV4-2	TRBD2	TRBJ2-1	TGTGCCAGCAGCCAAGGGCCGGGGGGCCGGACTAGCAATTGGGAGCAGTTCTTC	CASSQGPGGRTSNWEQFF
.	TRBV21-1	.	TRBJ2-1	TGTGCCAGCGGGGGACAAGACAATGAGCAGTTCTTC	CASGGQDNEQFF
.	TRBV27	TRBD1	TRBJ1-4	TGTGCCAGCAGCCGGGACAGGGGACTAAATGAAAAACTGTTTTTT	CASSRDRGLNEKLFF